This T cell receptor (beta chain) originates from a study of molecular identifiers for immune sequencing clone quantification. Naive CD8 T cells were FACS-sorted by CD8+CD4-CCR7+CD45RA+ markers. The authors built bulk TCR libraries by previously described methods with listed TCR primers. MiXCR was run by TCRdb on the PCR reads, yielding one entry per CDR3 protein. Among hundreds of thousands of distinct CDR3 sequences, nearly 20% were seen once, and the ten largest hold roughly 0.85%. The CDR3 is 16 amino acids. V was clipped by 6 bases and J by 6 bases; unmatched bases: 14. Germline V CDR1 and CDR2: SGHDT, YYEEEE. In the case of this clonotype: The antigen is not known.

Study observations and caveats: Clones of above 20 RNA copies carried over 97% of effector molecules; in naive cells they carried under 1%.

This sequence originates from a human donor in good health. Some libraries in this study had Jurkat cell RNA spiked in. Sequenced input: naive CD8+ T cells from blood, with Jurkat cell RNA spiked in. Noted subset: FACS-sorted CD8+CD4-CCR7+CD45RA+ naive T cells. V and J are TRBV5-6 and TRBJ1-5, with TRBD1 matching 8 bases. The CDR3 reads CASTMWGTGGFQPQHF. CDR3 nucleotides: TGTGCCAGCACCATGTGGGGGACAGGAGGTTTTCAGCCCCAGCATTTT.